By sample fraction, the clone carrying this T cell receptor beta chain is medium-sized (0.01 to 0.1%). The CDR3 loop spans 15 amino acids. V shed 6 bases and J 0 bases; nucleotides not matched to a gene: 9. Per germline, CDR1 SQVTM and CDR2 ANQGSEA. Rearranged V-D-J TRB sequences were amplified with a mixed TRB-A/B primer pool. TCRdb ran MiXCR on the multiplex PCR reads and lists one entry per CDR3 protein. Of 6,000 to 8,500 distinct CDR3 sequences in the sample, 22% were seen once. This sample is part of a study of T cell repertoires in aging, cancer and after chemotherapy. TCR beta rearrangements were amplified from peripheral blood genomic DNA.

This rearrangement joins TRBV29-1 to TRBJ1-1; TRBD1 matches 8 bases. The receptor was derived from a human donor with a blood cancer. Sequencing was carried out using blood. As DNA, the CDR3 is TGCAGCGTGGGGACAGGTGTTCGCATGAACACTGAAGCTTTCTTT. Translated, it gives CSVGTGVRMNTEAFF.